Listed below are T cell receptor beta chains from one sample, sequenced in a study of CD8 T cells in ankylosing spondylitis. MiXCR, applied by TCRdb to the 5' RACE reads, yields one record per CDR3 protein. The profile shows about 300,000 distinct CDR3 sequences, around 21% of them singletons. The sequencing input was blood, either unsorted or a sorted T cell fraction (not recorded which). These receptors came from a female donor with ankylosing spondylitis or in good health (not recorded which). Each CDR3 is given with its conserved first and last residue. Fields, in order: clone size, D gene, V gene, J gene, CDR3 DNA, CDR3 protein. D genes are given only for firm matches. Part of the rows lack a size; the others show once, few, many or a class for expanded clones.

few	.	TRBV14	TRBJ2-7	TGTGCCAGCAGCCCGGCAACCGCCTACGCATACGAGCAGTACTTC	CASSPATAYAYEQYF
.	TRBD1	TRBV19	TRBJ1-6	TGTGCCAGTAGTATATCGACAGGGGTTAATTCACCCCTCCACTTT	CASSISTGVNSPLHF
many	TRBD2	TRBV10-3	TRBJ2-7	TGTGCCATCATGGGTTCGGGGGGACTTGGATACGAGCAGTACTTC	CAIMGSGGLGYEQYF
.	TRBD1	TRBV7-2	TRBJ1-1	TGTGCCAGCAGCCGACAGGGGTTATCGGGAGCTTTCTTT	CASSRQGLSGAFF
few	TRBD1	TRBV5-6	TRBJ2-1	TGTGCCAGCAGCGCCCAGGACAGGATTGTTCAGTTCTTC	CASSAQDRIVQFF
.	TRBD2	TRBV18	TRBJ2-7	TGTGCCAGCTCACCACGCGGGAGAGTCTACGAGCAGTACTTC	CASSPRGRVYEQYF
few	.	TRBV6-1	TRBJ2-7	TGTGCCAGCAGGGGGGACGTGTGGGCCTACGAGCAGTACTTC	CASRGDVWAYEQYF
few	.	TRBV6-5	TRBJ2-5	TGTGCCAGCAGTTCCCCAGGGAGGCAGGGCGGGACCCAGTACTTC	CASSSPGRQGGTQYF
few	.	TRBV7-2	TRBJ2-7	TGTGCCAGCAGCAAACGGCCCAATACCTACGAGCAGTACTTC	CASSKRPNTYEQYF
.	TRBD1	TRBV7-8	TRBJ2-7	TGTGCCAGCAGCTTAACACAGGGGGCGGACGAGCAGTACTTC	CASSLTQGADEQYF
few	.	TRBV28	TRBJ2-1	TGTGCCAGCAGTTTAGGGCACGTTTCACCCAGTTTCTTC	CASSLGHVSPSFF
few	.	TRBV6-5	TRBJ2-4	TGTGCCAGCAGTTACTTGGGCAGCCAGCTAGACATTCAGTACTTC	CASSYLGSQLDIQYF
few	.	TRBV7-9	TRBJ1-2	TGTGCCAGCAGCTTAGATGTTAGCTACACCTTC	CASSLDVSYTF
.	.	TRBV29-1	TRBJ1-1	TGCAGCGTTTTACGTCAGGGTGCTGGGGAAGCTTTCTTT	CSVLRQGAGEAFF
few	.	TRBV12-3/TRBV12-4	TRBJ2-6	TGTGCCAGCAGTCAAGGCTTCTCTGGGGCCAACGTCCTGACTTTC	CASSQGFSGANVLTF
few	TRBD2	TRBV12-3/TRBV12-4	TRBJ2-7	TGTGCCAGCAGCTGGTCCATAGCGGGGAGGGGCTACGAGCAGTACTTC	CASSWSIAGRGYEQYF
.	.	TRBV6-5	TRBJ1-3	TGTGCCAGCAGTTATGGCCGTTCCTCTGGAAACACCATATATTTT	CASSYGRSSGNTIYF
many	TRBD2	TRBV28	TRBJ2-2	TGTGCCAGCAGTTTTCCCAGGACTAGCGTCGACACCGGGGAGCTGTTTTTT	CASSFPRTSVDTGELFF
.	.	TRBV7-6	TRBJ1-3	TGTGCCAGCAGCTTAGGGAGAGGAAACACCATATATTTT	CASSLGRGNTIYF
few	TRBD1	TRBV20-1	TRBJ1-5	TGCAGTGCTTGGGACAGGGCGGGCAATCAGCCCCAGCATTTT	CSAWDRAGNQPQHF
.	TRBD2	TRBV20-1	TRBJ2-5	TGCAGTGATCTAGCGGGAGAGACCCAGTACTTC	CSDLAGETQYF
many	TRBD2	TRBV7-2	TRBJ2-3	TGTGCCAGCAGCCAGTGGACTAGCGGGAGTGATACGCAGTATTTT	CASSQWTSGSDTQYF
few	.	TRBV5-6	TRBJ2-2	TGTGCCAGCAGCCGGGCAGGGGTCACCGGGGAGCTGTTTTTT	CASSRAGVTGELFF
.	TRBD2	TRBV10-3	TRBJ2-1	TGTGCCATCAGTGAACTAGCGGGGACCTACAATGAGCAGTTCTTC	CAISELAGTYNEQFF
.	TRBD2	TRBV18	TRBJ2-1	TGTGCCAGCTCGTCGAGGGAGGGCCCTACAGCTAATGAGCAGTTCTTC	CASSSREGPTANEQFF
few	.	TRBV4-3	TRBJ2-2	TGCGCCAGCAGCCGCCACCTTGTGGGCGGGGAGCTGTTTTTT	CASSRHLVGGELFF
.	TRBD2	TRBV5-1	TRBJ2-7	TGCGCCAGCAGCTTGGCCGCTAGCGGGAGGGGTCCCTACGAGCAGTACTTC	CASSLAASGRGPYEQYF
.	.	TRBV5-6	TRBJ1-1	TGTGCCAGCAGGGGCGGACAGCTGAACACTGAAGCTTTCTTT	CASRGGQLNTEAFF
.	.	TRBV20-1	TRBJ2-1	TGCAGTGCCAGGGCCTCCCGAAATGAGCAGTTCTTC	CSARASRNEQFF
.	.	TRBV7-2	TRBJ2-1	TGTGCCAGCAGCTTAGACAGGGTCCATGAGCAGTTCTTC	CASSLDRVHEQFF
few	.	TRBV6-5	TRBJ1-6	TGTGCCAGCAGTTTCTCAACAGTAAGGAGCTCCTATAATTCACCCCTCCACTTT	CASSFSTVRSSYNSPLHF
.	.	TRBV10-3	TRBJ1-1	TGTGCCATCAGTGATCGCGGAGTGGGAGCTTTCTTT	CAISDRGVGAFF
.	.	TRBV29-1	TRBJ1-1	TGCAGCGTTGAAGGTTCAGGGTACACTGAAGCTTTCTTT	CSVEGSGYTEAFF
few	TRBD2	TRBV18	TRBJ2-7	TGTGCCAGCTCACCTGTATCGGGACTAGCGGAGACCTACGAGCAGTACTTC	CASSPVSGLAETYEQYF
few	TRBD2	TRBV12-3/TRBV12-4	TRBJ2-1	TGTGCCAGCAGCCCGCGGGAGGGCCGCAACAATGAGCAGTTCTTC	CASSPREGRNNEQFF
many	.	TRBV20-1	TRBJ2-3	TGCAGTGCTAGTGTACCAGTGACAGATACGCAGTATTTT	CSASVPVTDTQYF
.	.	TRBV20-1	TRBJ2-3	TGCAGTGCTAGTCTGTTACTGGAGCAGAACACAGATACGCAGTATTTT	CSASLLLEQNTDTQYF
few	.	TRBV20-1	TRBJ2-5	TGCAGTGCTAGGAAGGTGGGAGCCCCAGAGACCCAGTACTTC	CSARKVGAPETQYF
.	.	TRBV2	TRBJ2-1	TGTGCCAGCAGTAAACTAGAAGGTTTCTATGAGCAGTTCTTC	CASSKLEGFYEQFF
.	.	TRBV12-3/TRBV12-4	TRBJ1-3	TGTGCCAGCAGTCAAGCGACTGGAAACACCATATATTTT	CASSQATGNTIYF
.	.	TRBV7-8	TRBJ2-5	TGTGCCAGCAGCTTACTGAGATCATCCGAGACCCAGTACTTC	CASSLLRSSETQYF
few	TRBD2	TRBV12-3/TRBV12-4	TRBJ2-5	TGTGCCAGCAGTCCTCGTAGCGGGATGGGAGAGACCCAGTACTTC	CASSPRSGMGETQYF
once	.	TRBV7-2	TRBJ2-1	TGTGCCAGCAGCTTAGTGTCTTTGGGGGGCGATGAGCAGTTCTTC	CASSLVSLGGDEQFF
.	.	TRBV15	TRBJ2-2	TGTGCCACCAGCAGAGATGGGTACACCGGGGAGCTGTTTTTT	CATSRDGYTGELFF
.	TRBD2	TRBV5-1	TRBJ2-7	TGCGCCAGCAGCCCCAGGACTAGCGGGGACTCCTACGAGCAGTACTTC	CASSPRTSGDSYEQYF
.	.	TRBV12-3/TRBV12-4	TRBJ2-2	TGTGCCAGCAGTTTAAAAGACCCTGGGAACACCGGGGAGCTGTTTTTT	CASSLKDPGNTGELFF
.	.	TRBV28	TRBJ2-7	TGTGCCAGCAGTTCAAGGGCCTACGAGCAGTACTTC	CASSSRAYEQYF
many	.	TRBV29-1	TRBJ1-5	TGCAGCGTTGCCGCTGGAGATCAGCCCCAGCATTTT	CSVAAGDQPQHF
.	.	TRBV12-2	TRBJ2-1	TGTGCAAGTCGCTTAGTACCTAGCGGGAGGTCCCTCTACAATGAGCAGTTCTTC	CASRLVPSGRSLYNEQFF
.	.	TRBV7-9	TRBJ2-5	TGTGCCAGCAGCTTAGTTGTAGAGACCCAGTACTTC	CASSLVVETQYF
few	.	TRBV6-1	TRBJ2-3	TGTGCCAGCAGTCCCGGGACACTCATCCTGGATACGCAGTATTTT	CASSPGTLILDTQYF
many	TRBD2	TRBV5-1	TRBJ2-3	TGCGCCAGCAGCCCTCGGACTAGCGGGAGTGCAGATACGCAGTATTTT	CASSPRTSGSADTQYF